The rows below give T cell receptor beta chains drawn from one sample of a study of T cell responses to AZD1222 COVID-19 vaccine. Data came from immunoSEQ multiplex PCR; TCRdb stores just in-frame clones and leaves some out. The sample comprises under 140,000 clones, about nine tenths of which are singletons, and 2% to 2.5% rests with the top ten. Sequenced here: peripheral blood, sampled 28 days after the second AZD1222 dose. All receptors derive from an adult who received the AZD1222 COVID-19 vaccine. Each CDR3 is given with its conserved first and last residue. Only part of the rows carry a size: once, few, many, or a class if the clone is expanded.

clone_size v_call cdr3_length cdr3_aa
- TRBV24-1 14 CATAGAANTGELFF
- TRBV11-3 16 CASSPGLAGSTDTQYF
- TRBV2 14 CASNPSGLDQPQHF
- TRBV7-8 12 CASSSRSYGYTF
- TRBV7-2 16 CASSPERQLSNYGYTF
- TRBV30 15 CAWSIRDRGPGELFF
few TRBV4-3 15 CASSLRQGDTYEQYF
- TRBV5-1 15 CASSKSGGAPGEQYF
- TRBV19 17 CASSPGWRTETNQPQHF
- TRBV7-9 14 CASSLRGHTDTQYF
- TRBV12-3/TRBV12-4 11 CASSPGGIQHF
- TRBV5-1 19 CASSSQTPGLTSSYNEQFF
- TRBV19 13 CASSMARAYEQYF
- TRBV6-1 15 CASSEFGSGANVLTF
- TRBV4-3 18 CASSQEVGLAGTHYEQYF
- TRBV7-2 14 CASSLGHWDKTQYF
few TRBV2 14 CASSELPGNYGYTF
- TRBV4-1 18 CASSLEGQGVRGNYGYTF
- TRBV24-1 19 CATSDLRLAGGVAKNIQYF
once TRBV7-2 12 CASSLQVNEQFF
- TRBV5-6 16 CASSMEVTGPPYEQYF
- TRBV5-1 14 CASQDSPLTDTQYF